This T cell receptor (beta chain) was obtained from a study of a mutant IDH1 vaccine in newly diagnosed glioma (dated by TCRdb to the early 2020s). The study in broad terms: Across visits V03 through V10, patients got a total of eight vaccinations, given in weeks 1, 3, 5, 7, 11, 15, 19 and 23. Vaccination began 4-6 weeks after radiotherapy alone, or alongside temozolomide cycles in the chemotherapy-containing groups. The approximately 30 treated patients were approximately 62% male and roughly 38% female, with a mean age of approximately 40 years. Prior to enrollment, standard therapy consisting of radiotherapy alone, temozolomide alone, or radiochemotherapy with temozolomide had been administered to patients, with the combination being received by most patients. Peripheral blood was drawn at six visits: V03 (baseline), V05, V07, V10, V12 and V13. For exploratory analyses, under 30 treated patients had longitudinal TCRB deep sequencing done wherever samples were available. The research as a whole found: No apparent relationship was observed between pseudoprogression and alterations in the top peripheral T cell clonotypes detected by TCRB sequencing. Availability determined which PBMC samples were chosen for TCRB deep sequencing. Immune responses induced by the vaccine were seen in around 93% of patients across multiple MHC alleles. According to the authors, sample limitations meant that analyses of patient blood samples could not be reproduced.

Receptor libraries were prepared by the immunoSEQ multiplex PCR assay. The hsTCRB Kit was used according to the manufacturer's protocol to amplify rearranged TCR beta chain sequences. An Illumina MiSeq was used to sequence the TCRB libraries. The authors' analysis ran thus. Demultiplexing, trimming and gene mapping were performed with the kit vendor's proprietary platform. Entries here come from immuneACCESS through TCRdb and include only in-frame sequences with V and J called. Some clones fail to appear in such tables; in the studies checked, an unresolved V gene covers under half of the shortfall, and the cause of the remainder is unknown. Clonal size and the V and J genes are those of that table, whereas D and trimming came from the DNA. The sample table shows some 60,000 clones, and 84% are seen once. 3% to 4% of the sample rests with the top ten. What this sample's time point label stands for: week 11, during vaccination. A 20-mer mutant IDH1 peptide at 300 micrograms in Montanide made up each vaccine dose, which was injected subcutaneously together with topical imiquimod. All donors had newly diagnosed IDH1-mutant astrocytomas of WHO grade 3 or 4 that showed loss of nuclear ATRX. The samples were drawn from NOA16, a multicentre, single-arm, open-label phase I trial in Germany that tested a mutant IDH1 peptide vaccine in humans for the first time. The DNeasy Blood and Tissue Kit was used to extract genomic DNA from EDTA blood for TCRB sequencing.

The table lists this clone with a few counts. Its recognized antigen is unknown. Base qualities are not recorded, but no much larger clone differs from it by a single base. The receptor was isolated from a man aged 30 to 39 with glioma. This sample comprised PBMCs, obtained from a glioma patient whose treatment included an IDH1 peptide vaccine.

The nucleotide sequence is given as TGTGCCAGCAGCTTCAACGGCCTCTCCTACGAGCAGTACTTC. Its protein reads: CASSFNGLSYEQYF. This chain joins TRBV9 to TRBJ2-7; confidence is insufficient to name the D gene. The germline V gene encodes CDR1 SGDLS and CDR2 YYNGEE. The cysteine opens and the phenylalanine closes a CDR3 of 14 amino acids. Solely the CDR3 DNA is kept, with 42 bases framed from the first base. V gives up 4 bases and J gives up 0 bases, and the segment between their germline ends measures 11 bases.